Following are 30 T cell receptor beta chains from one sample sequenced in a study of shared clonotypes between healthy human individuals. Clones were read by immunoSEQ multiplex PCR, and TCRdb kept only the in-frame ones, dropping some. The sample includes 450,000 to 700,000 clones, nearly 97% of them seen just once. It was CD45RO-negative cells, positively selected for CCR7, that made up naive CD8 cells, with terminally differentiated effector memory CD45RA+ cells excluded. The sequenced sample consisted of naive CD8+ T cells sorted from blood. Every receptor here comes from a woman in her twenties or thirties in good health.

This chain uses TRBV7-9 with TRBJ2-7; 11 bases agree with TRBD2. The germline V gene has CDR1 SEHNR and CDR2 FQNEAQ (reference sequence). J was trimmed by 4 bases and V by 5 bases; bases with no gene match: 7. The CDR3 consists of 15 residues. In DNA form, the CDR3 reads TGTGCCAGCAGCGCCGGGACTAGCGGACCTTACGAGCAGTACTTC. Translated: CASSAGTSGPYEQYF.

The rearrangement uses TRBV7-9 and TRBJ1-1; 9 bases are shared with TRBD1. With V trimmed by 5 bases and J by 5 bases, 9 bases remained unmatched. Germline loops: CDR1 SEHNR, CDR2 FQNEAQ (reference sequence). This CDR3 comprises 15 residues. The CDR3 DNA follows: TGTGCCAGCAGCATCACAGGGGGCGGGAGGACTGAAGCTTTCTTT. This codes for CASSITGGGRTEAFF.

The chain uses TRBV4-1 and TRBJ2-2, with D uncertain. CDR1 and CDR2 from the germline V gene are MGHRA and YSYEKL. Trimming took 1 base from V and 6 from J, leaving 15 bases between them. The CDR3 sequence is 16 residues long. In nucleotides, the CDR3 is TGCGCCAGCAGCCAAGGGCCCCGGGCCATCTCCGGGGAGCTGTTTTTT. Protein: CASSQGPRAISGELFF.

In DNA, the CDR3 is TGTGCCAGCAGCCATAAACAGGGGGCATCGGGCACCCAGTACTTC. This codes for CASSHKQGASGTQYF. The chain couples TRBV28 to TRBJ2-5, with 9 bases that match TRBD1. The CDR3 sequence is 15 residues long. With 6 bases clipped from V and 8 bases from J, the junction kept 13 bases outside the gene matches. Germline V gene data show CDR1 as MDHEN and CDR2 as SYDVKM.

The J gene is TRBJ1-2, the V gene TRBV15, with a possible D match to TRBD1 (5 bases). The CDR3 contains 13 residues. Trimming pared 4 bases from V and 0 bases from J, leaving 6 bases between. Germline loops: CDR1 LNHNV, CDR2 YYDKDF (reference sequence). In DNA form, the CDR3 reads TGTGCCACCAGCACAGGGACTAACTATGGCTACACCTTC. This translates into CATSTGTNYGYTF. The full variable domain, rest sourced from reference TRBV15 and TRBJ1-2, is DAMVIQNPRYQVTQFGKPVTLSCSQTLNHNVMYWYQQKSSQAPKLLFHYYDKDFNNEADTPDNFQSRRPNTSFCFLDIRSPGLGDTAMYLCATSTGTNYGYTFGSGTRLTVV.

The genes are TRBV9 and TRBJ2-1, with 8 bases lining up with TRBD2. This CDR3 spans 14 amino acids. Germline V CDR1 and CDR2: SGDLS, YYNGEE. V gave up 4 bases and J gave up 6 bases; unmatched junction bases: 6. The CDR3 coding sequence is TGTGCCAGCAGCCTACTCGGGGGGGCCAATGAGCAGTTCTTC. Its protein is CASSLLGGANEQFF.

This clone was seen once. V is TRBV4-1 and J is TRBJ2-7; the match to TRBD2 covers 10 bases. The germline gives CDR1 MGHRA, CDR2 YSYEKL. The CDR3 sequence is 15 residues long. V lost 0 bases, J lost 5 bases, and 4 bases stayed unmatched. CDR3 in DNA: TGCGCCAGCAGCCAAGAGGTAGCGGGAGGTAACGAGCAGTACTTC. It specifies CASSQEVAGGNEQYF.

The chain uses TRBV9 and TRBJ2-3; 9 nucleotides align to TRBD1. J gave up 7 bases and V 0 bases, and 18 bases lay outside the gene matches. The germline V gene has CDR1 SGDLS and CDR2 YYNGEE. The CDR3 spans 19 residues. CDR3: CASSVAPVGTGGGENTQYF. The CDR3 DNA reads TGTGCCAGCAGCGTAGCCCCAGTAGGTACAGGGGGCGGGGAGAATACGCAGTATTTT.

This sequence joins TRBV4-2 and TRBJ2-1; D not resolved. Trimming cost V 2 bases and J 1 base, with 12 bases left between them. The germline V gene encodes CDR1 LGHNA and CDR2 YNFKEQ. The length of the CDR3 is 16 residues. The CDR3 DNA sequence: TGTGCCAGCAGCCAACAAGAGGTGTATTCCTACAATGAGCAGTTCTTC. Protein: CASSQQEVYSYNEQFF.

In the case of this clone: The same CDR3 arises from other DNA sequences in this sample as well. The chain uses TRBV27 and TRBJ2-7, with unresolved D. CDR1 and CDR2 from the germline V gene are MNHEY and SMNVEV (reference sequence). The CDR3 runs 12 residues. Trimming removed 5 bases from V and 4 bases from J, with 9 bases in between. The CDR3 sequence: CASSPGVYEQYF. Here the CDR3 DNA reads TGTGCCAGCAGTCCTGGGGTTTACGAGCAGTACTTC.

V gene TRBV10-3 combines with J gene TRBJ2-3, with TRBD2 matching 10 bases. The CDR3 consists of 15 residues. The trim removed 2 bases at V and 5 bases at J, leaving 4 bases unmatched. Germline lookup yields CDR1 ENHRY and CDR2 SYGVKD. Here the CDR3 reads CAISEIAGGLDTQYF. The CDR3 nucleotides read TGTGCCATCAGTGAGATAGCGGGAGGTTTAGATACGCAGTATTTT.

The V gene is TRBV7-2, the J gene TRBJ2-7; possibly TRBD2 for D (5 bases). CDR3 length: 14 residues. The V and J ends lost 1 base and 3 bases respectively, with 10 bases between them. The germline gives CDR1 SGHTA, CDR2 FQGNSA. CDR3 bases: TGTGCCAGCAGCTTAGGAGGGTCCTACTACGAGCAGTACTTC. It encodes CASSLGGSYYEQYF.

This clone is a singleton in its sample. The genes are TRBV29-1 and TRBJ2-3; 8 nucleotides line up with TRBD2. The trim removed 4 bases at V and 4 bases at J, leaving 4 bases unmatched. Germline V CDR1 and CDR2: SQVTM, ANQGSEA. This CDR3 is 13 amino acids long. DNA for the CDR3: TGCAGCGTTGTTAGCGGGATTTCAGATACGCAGTATTTT. This translates into CSVVSGISDTQYF.

The chain recombines TRBV5-4 with TRBJ2-1; maybe TRBD2 (5 bases). V lost 3 bases, J lost 6 bases, and 16 bases lay in between. This CDR3 spans 15 amino acids. Germline CDR1 is SGHNT and CDR2 is YYREEE (reference sequence). The CDR3 sequence: CASSSTTGNVNEQFF. CDR3 bases: TGTGCCAGCAGCTCCACAACGGGGAATGTCAATGAGCAGTTCTTC.

This rearrangement joins TRBV7-9 to TRBJ2-1; D perhaps matches TRBD1 (5 bases). Per germline, CDR1 SEHNR and CDR2 FQNEAQ (reference sequence). This CDR3 comprises 15 residues. V was cut by 5 bases and J by 0 bases, with 11 bases left in between. The CDR3 protein is CASSPRQSSYNEQFF. The CDR3 nucleotides are TGTGCCAGCAGCCCGCGACAGAGCTCCTACAATGAGCAGTTCTTC.

V and J are TRBV7-9 and TRBJ2-3, with a weak D call TRBD2 (5 bases). This CDR3 has 13 residues. The V and J ends lost 8 bases and 0 bases respectively, with 9 bases between them. The germline V gene has CDR1 SEHNR and CDR2 FQNEAQ (reference sequence). The CDR3 sequence: CASRGPSTDTQYF. The CDR3 DNA reads TGTGCCAGCCGGGGTCCTAGCACAGATACGCAGTATTTT.

The chain employs TRBV6-6 and TRBJ1-1; no clear D gene. The CDR3 sequence is 14 residues long. Germline values: CDR1 MNHNY, CDR2 SVGAGI (reference sequence). Between the trimmed V and J ends, which lost 3 bases and 5 bases, there was a span of 13 bases. The CDR3 DNA reads as TGTGCCAGCAGTTATTCAGAGGGTATGACTGAAGCTTTCTTT. It specifies CASSYSEGMTEAFF.

The chain couples TRBV4-2 to TRBJ2-5; weak D call: TRBD2 (6 bases). The better agreement between TRBJ2-7 and the DNA end casts doubt on the J call. The germline CDR1 and CDR2 sequences are LGHNA and YNFKEQ. The CDR3 sequence is 14 residues long. The CDR3 DNA sequence: TGTGCCAGCAGCCAAGAGGAGGGTACCTACGAGCAGTACTTC. It encodes CASSQEEGTYEQYF.

This clone was picked up one time. CDR3 nucleotide sequence: TGTGCCAGCAGTACGACTGGCTACGAGCAGTACTTC. Amino acid sequence: CASSTTGYEQYF. The chain uses TRBV27 and TRBJ2-7; no definite D call. The CDR3 runs to 12 residues. The germline V gene has CDR1 MNHEY and CDR2 SMNVEV (reference sequence). Trimming stripped 5 bases from V and 3 bases from J, with 8 bases between.

The chain couples TRBV28 to TRBJ2-7, with a possible D match to TRBD2 (6 bases). V gave up 10 bases and J gave up 5 bases, with 21 bases separating them. Germline V gene data show CDR1 as MDHEN and CDR2 as SYDVKM. This CDR3 has 14 residues. Here the CDR3 reads CAISRGAGSDEQYF. The CDR3 DNA sequence: TGTGCCATCTCCCGAGGTGCGGGATCAGACGAGCAGTACTTC.

This chain uses TRBV5-6 with TRBJ2-7; D possibly corresponds to TRBD1 (5 bases). The CDR3 contains 13 residues. Germline loops: CDR1 SGHDT, CDR2 YYEEEE. The ends were cut back, 3 bases at V and 2 bases at J, with 9 bases in the middle. CDR3 protein: CASSCDSPYEQYF. The CDR3, as DNA: TGTGCCAGCAGCTGCGACAGTCCCTACGAGCAGTACTTC.

This rearrangement joins TRBV4-2 to TRBJ2-2, with D perhaps matching TRBD1 (6 bases). Trimming stripped 7 bases from V and 5 bases from J, with 14 bases between. The CDR3 runs 14 residues. CDR1 is LGHNA, CDR2 YNFKEQ, per germline. CDR3 sequence reads: CASIRQVGTGELFF. CDR3 DNA sequence: TGTGCCAGCATCAGACAGGTGGGGACCGGGGAGCTGTTTTTT.

The rearrangement joins TRBV6-7 to TRBJ2-7; TRBD2 agrees at 10 bases. TRBV6-7 is assigned to the ORF class and has an uncertain function. The CDR3 covers 16 residues. With 5 bases clipped from V and 3 bases from J, the junction kept 10 bases outside the gene matches. The CDR3 DNA reads as TGTGCCAGCAGTGCGTGTAGCGGGAGGTTTTTCTACGAGCAGTACTTC. It codes for CASSACSGRFFYEQYF.

V is TRBV18 and J is TRBJ2-3; TRBD1 agrees at 9 bases. Germline assignment: CDR1 KGHSH and CDR2 LQKENI. The CDR3 is made up of 12 amino acids. Losses at the gene ends were 3 bases for V and 11 bases for J; bases not matched to a gene: 3. CDR3 residues: CASSPTGGEQYF. The CDR3 coding sequence is TGTGCCAGCTCACCCACAGGGGGCGAGCAGTATTTT.

The V gene is TRBV27, the J gene TRBJ2-1, with D possibly matching TRBD2 (6 bases). CDR1 is MNHEY, CDR2 SMNVEV, per germline (reference sequence). The V end was cut by 3 bases, the J end by 7 bases, with 13 bases between. The CDR3 is 14 amino acids. The CDR3 reads CASSFQRAMNEQFF. The DNA of the CDR3 is TGTGCCAGCAGTTTTCAGCGGGCCATGAATGAGCAGTTCTTC.

This chain connects TRBV19 to TRBJ2-7; the match to TRBD2 covers 8 bases. V was pared by 8 bases and J by 2 bases, with 5 bases of the junction left unmatched. CDR3 length equals 13 residues. Germline V gene lookup returns CDR1 LNHDA and CDR2 SQIVND (reference sequence). As DNA, the CDR3 is TGTGCCAGTGCACTAGCGGAGGCCTACGAGCAGTACTTC. Translating it yields CASALAEAYEQYF.

The table lists this clone with a count of one. This sequence joins TRBV5-4 and TRBJ1-1; no firm D call. Germline-derived CDR1 and CDR2 are SGHNT and YYREEE (reference sequence). The germline V and J ends were trimmed by 0 bases and 0 bases, with 9 bases remaining between them. The CDR3 is 15 residues long. This CDR3 is CASSLAEEMNTEAFF. CDR3 nucleotide sequence: TGTGCCAGCAGCTTGGCGGAGGAAATGAACACTGAAGCTTTCTTT.

The rearrangement uses TRBV29-1 and TRBJ2-7; 9 positions match TRBD1. V shed 2 bases, J shed 2 bases, and the junction held 7 bases outside the gene matches. The CDR3 runs 15 residues. Germline CDR1 and CDR2: SQVTM and ANQGSEA. The CDR3 region is CSVEKGQGKPYEQYF. As DNA, the CDR3 is TGCAGCGTTGAAAAGGGACAGGGTAAGCCCTACGAGCAGTACTTC.

The chain combines TRBV4-1 with TRBJ2-7; the D is unclear. The CDR3 sequence is 13 residues long. V was pared by 2 bases and J by 3 bases, with 8 bases between. CDR1 is MGHRA, CDR2 YSYEKL, per germline. CDR3 residues: CASSQQADYEQYF. CDR3 bases: TGCGCCAGCAGCCAACAGGCAGACTACGAGCAGTACTTC.

V is TRBV28 and J is TRBJ2-7; 8 bases map to TRBD1. The CDR3 contains 14 residues. The junction had 3 bases not matched to a gene; V was cut back by 5 bases and J by 0 bases. The germline V gene has CDR1 MDHEN and CDR2 SYDVKM. CDR3 loop: CASSTGQGSYEQYF. CDR3 coding DNA: TGTGCCAGCAGTACAGGACAGGGCTCCTACGAGCAGTACTTC.